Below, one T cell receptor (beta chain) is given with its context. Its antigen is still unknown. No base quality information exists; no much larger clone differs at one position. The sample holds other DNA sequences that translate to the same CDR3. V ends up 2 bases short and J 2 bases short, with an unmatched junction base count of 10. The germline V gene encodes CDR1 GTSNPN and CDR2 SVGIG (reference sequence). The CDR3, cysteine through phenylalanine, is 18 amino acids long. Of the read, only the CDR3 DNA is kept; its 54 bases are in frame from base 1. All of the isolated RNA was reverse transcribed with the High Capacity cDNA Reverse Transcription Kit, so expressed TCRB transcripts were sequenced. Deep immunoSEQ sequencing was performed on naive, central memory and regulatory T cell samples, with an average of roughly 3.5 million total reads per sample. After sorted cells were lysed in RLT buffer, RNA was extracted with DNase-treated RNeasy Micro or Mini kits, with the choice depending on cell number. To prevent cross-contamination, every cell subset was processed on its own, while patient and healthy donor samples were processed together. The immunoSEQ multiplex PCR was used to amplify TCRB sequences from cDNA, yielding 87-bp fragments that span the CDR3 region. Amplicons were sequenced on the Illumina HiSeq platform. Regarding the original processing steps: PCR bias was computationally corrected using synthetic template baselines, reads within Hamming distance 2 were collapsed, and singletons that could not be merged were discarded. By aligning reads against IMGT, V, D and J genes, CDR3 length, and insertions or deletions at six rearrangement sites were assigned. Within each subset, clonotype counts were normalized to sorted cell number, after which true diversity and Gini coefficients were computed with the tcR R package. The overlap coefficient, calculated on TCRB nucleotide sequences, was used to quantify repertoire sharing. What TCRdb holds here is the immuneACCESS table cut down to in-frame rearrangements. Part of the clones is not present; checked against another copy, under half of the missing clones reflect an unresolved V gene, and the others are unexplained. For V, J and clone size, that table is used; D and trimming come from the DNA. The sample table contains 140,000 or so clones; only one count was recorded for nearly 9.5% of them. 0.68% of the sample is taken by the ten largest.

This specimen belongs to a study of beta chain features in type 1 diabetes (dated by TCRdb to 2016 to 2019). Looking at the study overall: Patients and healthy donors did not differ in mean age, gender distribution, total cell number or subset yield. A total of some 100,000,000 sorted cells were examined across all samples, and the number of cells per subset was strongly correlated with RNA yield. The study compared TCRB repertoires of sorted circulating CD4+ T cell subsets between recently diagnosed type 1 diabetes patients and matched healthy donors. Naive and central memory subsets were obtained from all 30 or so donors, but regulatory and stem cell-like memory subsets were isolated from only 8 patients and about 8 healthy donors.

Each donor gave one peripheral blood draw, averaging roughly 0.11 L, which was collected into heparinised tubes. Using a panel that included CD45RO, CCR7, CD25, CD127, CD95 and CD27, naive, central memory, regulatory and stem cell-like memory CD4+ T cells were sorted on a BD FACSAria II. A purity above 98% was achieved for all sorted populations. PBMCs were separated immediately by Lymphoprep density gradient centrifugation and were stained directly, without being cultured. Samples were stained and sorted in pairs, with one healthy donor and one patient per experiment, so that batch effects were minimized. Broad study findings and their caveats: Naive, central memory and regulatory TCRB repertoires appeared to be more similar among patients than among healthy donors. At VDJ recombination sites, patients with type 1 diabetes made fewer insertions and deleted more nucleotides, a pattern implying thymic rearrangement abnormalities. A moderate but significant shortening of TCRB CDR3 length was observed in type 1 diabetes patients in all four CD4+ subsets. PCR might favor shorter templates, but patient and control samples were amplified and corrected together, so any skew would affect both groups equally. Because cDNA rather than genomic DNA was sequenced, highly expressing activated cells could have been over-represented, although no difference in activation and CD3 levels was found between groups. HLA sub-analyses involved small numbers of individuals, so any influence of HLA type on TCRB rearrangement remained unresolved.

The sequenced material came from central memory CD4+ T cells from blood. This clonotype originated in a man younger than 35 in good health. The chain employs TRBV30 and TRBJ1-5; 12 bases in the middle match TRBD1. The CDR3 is CAWSPRDRGLSGNQPQHF. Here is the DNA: TGTGCCTGGAGTCCCCGGGACAGGGGGCTGAGCGGCAATCAGCCCCAGCATTTT.